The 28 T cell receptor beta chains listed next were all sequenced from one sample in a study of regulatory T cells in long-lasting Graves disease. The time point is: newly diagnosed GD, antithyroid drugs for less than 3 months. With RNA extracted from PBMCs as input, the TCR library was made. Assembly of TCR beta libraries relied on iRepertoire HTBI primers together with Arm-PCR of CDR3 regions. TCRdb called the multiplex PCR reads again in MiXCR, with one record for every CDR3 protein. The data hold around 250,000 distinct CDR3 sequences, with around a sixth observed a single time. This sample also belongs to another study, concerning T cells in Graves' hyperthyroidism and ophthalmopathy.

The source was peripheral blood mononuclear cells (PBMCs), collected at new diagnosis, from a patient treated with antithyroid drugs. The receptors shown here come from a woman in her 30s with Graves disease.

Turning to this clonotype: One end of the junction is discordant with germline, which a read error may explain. CDR3 DNA: TGTGCCAGCAGTTTATTATCAGGGGTAAATGGATACACCTTC. Translating it yields CASSLLSGVNGYTF. The rearrangement joins TRBV12-3 or TRBV12-4 to TRBJ1-2, with D tentatively TRBD1 (6 bases). This CDR3 region has 14 residues.

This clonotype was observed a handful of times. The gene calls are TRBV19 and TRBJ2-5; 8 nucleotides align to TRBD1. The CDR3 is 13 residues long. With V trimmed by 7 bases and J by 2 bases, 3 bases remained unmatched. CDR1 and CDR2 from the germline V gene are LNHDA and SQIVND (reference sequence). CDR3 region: CASIGQGQETQYF. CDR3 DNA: TGTGCCAGTATTGGACAGGGACAAGAGACCCAGTACTTC.

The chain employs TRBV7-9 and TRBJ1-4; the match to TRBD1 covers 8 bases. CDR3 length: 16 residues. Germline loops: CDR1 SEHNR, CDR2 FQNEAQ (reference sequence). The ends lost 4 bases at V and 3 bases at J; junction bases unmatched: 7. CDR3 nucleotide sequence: TGTGCCAGCAGCTCACAGGGGGTGCCACCTAATGAAAAACTGTTTTTT. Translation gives CASSSQGVPPNEKLFF.

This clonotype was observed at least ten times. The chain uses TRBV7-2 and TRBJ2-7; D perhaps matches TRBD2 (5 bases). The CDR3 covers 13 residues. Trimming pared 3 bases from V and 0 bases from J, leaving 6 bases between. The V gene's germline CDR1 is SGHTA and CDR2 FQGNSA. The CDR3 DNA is TGTGCCAGCAGCTTCGGGAACTCCTACGAGCAGTACTTC. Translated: CASSFGNSYEQYF.

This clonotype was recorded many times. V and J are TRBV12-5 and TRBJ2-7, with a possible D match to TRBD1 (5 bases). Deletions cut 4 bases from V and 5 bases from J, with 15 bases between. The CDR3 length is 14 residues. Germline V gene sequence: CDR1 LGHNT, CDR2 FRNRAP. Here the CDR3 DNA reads TGTGCTAGTGGTTCGACGACAGTATTCCACGAGCAGTACTTC. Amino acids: CASGSTTVFHEQYF.

The CDR3 protein is CASSEVRTGPRQPQHF. DNA for the CDR3: TGTGCCAGCAGTGAAGTGAGAACAGGGCCGAGACAGCCCCAGCATTTT. The chain combines TRBV6-1 with TRBJ1-5, with D possibly matching TRBD1 (6 bases). V was pared by 1 base and J by 7 bases, with 17 bases between. The CDR3 spans 16 residues. CDR1 and CDR2 (germline): MNHNS, SASEGT.

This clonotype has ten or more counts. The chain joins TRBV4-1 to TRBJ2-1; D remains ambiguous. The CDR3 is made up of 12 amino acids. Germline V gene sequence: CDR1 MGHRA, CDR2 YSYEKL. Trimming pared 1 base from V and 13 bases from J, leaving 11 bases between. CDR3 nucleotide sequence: TGCGCCAGCAGCCAAGCGACTCTCGAACAGTTCTTC. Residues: CASSQATLEQFF.

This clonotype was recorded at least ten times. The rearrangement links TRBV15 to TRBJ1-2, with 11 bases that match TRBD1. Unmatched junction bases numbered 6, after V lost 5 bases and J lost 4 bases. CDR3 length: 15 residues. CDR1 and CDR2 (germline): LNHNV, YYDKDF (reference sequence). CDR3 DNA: TGTGCCACCAGCGTGGACAGGGGGCTTGGCTATGGCTACACCTTC. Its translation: CATSVDRGLGYGYTF. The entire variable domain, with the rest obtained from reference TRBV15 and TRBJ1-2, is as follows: DAMVIQNPRYQVTQFGKPVTLSCSQTLNHNVMYWYQQKSSQAPKLLFHYYDKDFNNEADTPDNFQSRRPNTSFCFLDIRSPGLGDTAMYLCATSVDRGLGYGYTFGSGTRLTVV.

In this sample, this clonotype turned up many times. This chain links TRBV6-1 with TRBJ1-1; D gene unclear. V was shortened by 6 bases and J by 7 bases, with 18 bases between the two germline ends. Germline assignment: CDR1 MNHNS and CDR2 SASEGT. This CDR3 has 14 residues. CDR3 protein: CASRPGRAGIEAFF. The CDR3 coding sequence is TGTGCCAGCAGACCTGGACGGGCGGGTATTGAAGCTTTCTTT.

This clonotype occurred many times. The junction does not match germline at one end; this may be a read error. The CDR3 DNA follows: TGTGCCAGCAGCTCCAGACTAGCGGGGGCATTCGTCCAAGAGACCCAGTACTTC. Its translation: CASSSRLAGAFVQETQYF. The chain joins TRBV5-1 to TRBJ2-5; 12 bases agree with TRBD2. Per the germline V gene, CDR1 is SGHRS and CDR2 is YFSETQ. The CDR3 extends over 18 amino acids.

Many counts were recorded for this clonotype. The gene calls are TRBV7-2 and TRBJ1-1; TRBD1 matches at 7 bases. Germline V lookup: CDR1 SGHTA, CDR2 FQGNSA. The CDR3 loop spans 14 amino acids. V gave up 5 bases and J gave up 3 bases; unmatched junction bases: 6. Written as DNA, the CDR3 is TGTGCCAGCAGCCTATATACAGGGGACACTGAAGCTTTCTTT. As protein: CASSLYTGDTEAFF. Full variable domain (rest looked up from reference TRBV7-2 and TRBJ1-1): GAGVSQSPSNKVTEKGKDVELRCDPISGHTALYWYRQSLGQGLEFLIYFQGNSAPDKSGLPSDRFSAERTGGSVSTLTIQRTQQEDSAVYLCASSLYTGDTEAFFGQGTRLTVV.

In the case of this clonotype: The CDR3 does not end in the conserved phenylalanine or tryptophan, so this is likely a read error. The CDR3 loop is CASSLFGPGGNTGELFL. CDR3 DNA: TGTGCCAGCAGCTTGTTTGGACCAGGGGGAAACACCGGGGAGCTGTTTCTT. The V call is TRBV5-5, the J call TRBJ2-2; 7 bases are a match to TRBD1. This CDR3 comprises 17 residues. V shed 1 base and J 2 bases; nucleotides not matched to a gene: 8. Germline CDR1 reads SGHKS; CDR2 reads YYEKEE (reference sequence).

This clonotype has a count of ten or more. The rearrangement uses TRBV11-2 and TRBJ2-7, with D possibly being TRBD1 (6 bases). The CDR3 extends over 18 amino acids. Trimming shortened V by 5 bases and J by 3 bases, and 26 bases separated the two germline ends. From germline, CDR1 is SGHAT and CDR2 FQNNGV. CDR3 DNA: TGTGCCAGCAGCCTTTACCCCACAAAGGGACAAGGGAACTACGAGCAGTACTTC. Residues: CASSLYPTKGQGNYEQYF.

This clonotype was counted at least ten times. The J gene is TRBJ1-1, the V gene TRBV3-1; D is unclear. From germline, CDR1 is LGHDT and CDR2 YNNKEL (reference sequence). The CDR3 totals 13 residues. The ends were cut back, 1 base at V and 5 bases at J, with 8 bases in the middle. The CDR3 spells CASSQGYWTEAFF. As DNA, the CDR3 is TGTGCCAGCAGCCAAGGGTATTGGACTGAAGCTTTCTTT.

CDR3 sequence: CASSLGLAGVITQYF. The CDR3 DNA reads as TGTGCCAGCAGCTTGGGACTAGCGGGCGTAATTACGCAGTATTTT. The chain combines TRBV5-6 with TRBJ2-3, with 10 bases identical to TRBD2. This CDR3 is 15 amino acids long. With 0 bases clipped from V and 8 bases from J, the junction kept 6 bases outside the gene matches. Germline V gene lookup returns CDR1 SGHDT and CDR2 YYEEEE.

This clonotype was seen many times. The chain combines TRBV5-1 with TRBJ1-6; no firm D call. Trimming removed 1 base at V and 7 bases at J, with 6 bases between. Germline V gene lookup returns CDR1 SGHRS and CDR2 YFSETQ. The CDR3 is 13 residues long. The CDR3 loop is CASSLSENSPLHF. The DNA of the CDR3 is TGCGCCAGCAGCTTGTCAGAAAATTCACCCCTCCACTTT. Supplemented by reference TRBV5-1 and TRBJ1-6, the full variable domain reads KAGVTQTPRYLIKTRGQQVTLSCSPISGHRSVSWYQQTPGQGLQFLFEYFSETQRNKGNFPGRFSGRQFSNSRSEMNVSTLELGDSALYLCASSLSENSPLHFGNGTRLTVT.

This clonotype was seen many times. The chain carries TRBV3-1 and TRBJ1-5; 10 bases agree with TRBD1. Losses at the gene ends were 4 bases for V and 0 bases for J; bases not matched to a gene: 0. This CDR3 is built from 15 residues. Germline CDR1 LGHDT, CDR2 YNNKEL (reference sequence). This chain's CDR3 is CASSRTGGSNQPQHF. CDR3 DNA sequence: TGTGCCAGCAGCCGGACAGGGGGTAGCAATCAGCCCCAGCATTTT.

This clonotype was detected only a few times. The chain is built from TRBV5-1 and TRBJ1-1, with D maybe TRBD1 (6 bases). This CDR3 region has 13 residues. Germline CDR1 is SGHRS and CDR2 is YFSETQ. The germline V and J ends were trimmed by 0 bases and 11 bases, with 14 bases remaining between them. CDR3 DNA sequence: TGCGCCAGCAGCTTGGCCTCCGGGACAATGGCTTTCTTT. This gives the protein CASSLASGTMAFF.

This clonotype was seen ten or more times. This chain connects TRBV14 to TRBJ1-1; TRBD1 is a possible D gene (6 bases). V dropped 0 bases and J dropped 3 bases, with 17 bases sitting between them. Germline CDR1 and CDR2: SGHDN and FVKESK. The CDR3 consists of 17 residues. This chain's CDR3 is CASSQEIMGGVYTEAFF. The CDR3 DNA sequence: TGTGCCAGCAGCCAAGAGATAATGGGGGGCGTATACACTGAAGCTTTCTTT.

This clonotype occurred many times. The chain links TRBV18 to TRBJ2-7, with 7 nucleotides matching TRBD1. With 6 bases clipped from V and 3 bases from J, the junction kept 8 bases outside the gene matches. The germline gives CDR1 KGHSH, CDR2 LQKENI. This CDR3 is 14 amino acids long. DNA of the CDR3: TGTGCCAGCTCCCGGACAGGAACGGGCTACGAGCAGTACTTC. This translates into CASSRTGTGYEQYF.

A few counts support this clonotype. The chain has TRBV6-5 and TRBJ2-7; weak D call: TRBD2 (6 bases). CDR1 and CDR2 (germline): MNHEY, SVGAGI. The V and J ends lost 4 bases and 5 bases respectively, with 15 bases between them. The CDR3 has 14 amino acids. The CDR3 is CASSFAGSYHEQYF. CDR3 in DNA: TGTGCCAGCAGTTTCGCCGGGAGCTACCACGAGCAGTACTTC.

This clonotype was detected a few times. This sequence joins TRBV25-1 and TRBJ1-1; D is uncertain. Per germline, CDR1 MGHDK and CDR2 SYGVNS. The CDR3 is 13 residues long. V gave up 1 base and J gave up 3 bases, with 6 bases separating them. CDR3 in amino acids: CASSESSYTEAFF. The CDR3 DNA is TGTGCCAGCAGTGAATCGTCCTACACTGAAGCTTTCTTT.

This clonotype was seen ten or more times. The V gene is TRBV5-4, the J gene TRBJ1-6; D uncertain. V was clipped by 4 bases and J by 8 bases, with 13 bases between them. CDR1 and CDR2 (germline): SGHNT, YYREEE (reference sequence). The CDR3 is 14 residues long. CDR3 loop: CASSERTSYSPLHF. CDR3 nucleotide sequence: TGTGCCAGCAGCGAACGGACGTCTTATTCACCCCTCCACTTT.

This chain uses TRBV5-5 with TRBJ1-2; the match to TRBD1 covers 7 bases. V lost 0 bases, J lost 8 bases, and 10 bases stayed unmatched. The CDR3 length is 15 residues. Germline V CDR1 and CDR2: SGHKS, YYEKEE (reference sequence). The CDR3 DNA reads TGTGCCAGCAGCTTGGTGCCAGGGGGGTCGTCCGGCTACACCTTC. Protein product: CASSLVPGGSSGYTF. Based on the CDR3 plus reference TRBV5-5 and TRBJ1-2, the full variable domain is DAGVTQSPTHLIKTRGQQVTLRCSPISGHKSVSWYQQVLGQGPQFIFQYYEKEERGRGNFPDRFSARQFPNYSSELNVNALLLGDSALYLCASSLVPGGSSGYTFGSGTRLTVV.

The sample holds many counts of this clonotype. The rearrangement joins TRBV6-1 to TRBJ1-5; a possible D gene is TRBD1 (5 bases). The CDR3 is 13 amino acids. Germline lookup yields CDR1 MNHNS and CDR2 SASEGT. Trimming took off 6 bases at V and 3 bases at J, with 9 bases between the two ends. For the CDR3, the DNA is TGTGCCAGCAGGGGGGATTCCAATCAGCCCCAGCATTTT. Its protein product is CASRGDSNQPQHF.

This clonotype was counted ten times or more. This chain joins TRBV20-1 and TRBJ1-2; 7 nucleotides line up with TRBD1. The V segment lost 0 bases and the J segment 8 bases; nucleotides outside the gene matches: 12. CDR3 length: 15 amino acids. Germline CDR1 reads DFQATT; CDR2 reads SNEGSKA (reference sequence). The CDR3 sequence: CSARDVAGGHWGYTF. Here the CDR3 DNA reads TGCAGTGCTAGAGATGTGGCAGGGGGGCATTGGGGCTACACCTTC.

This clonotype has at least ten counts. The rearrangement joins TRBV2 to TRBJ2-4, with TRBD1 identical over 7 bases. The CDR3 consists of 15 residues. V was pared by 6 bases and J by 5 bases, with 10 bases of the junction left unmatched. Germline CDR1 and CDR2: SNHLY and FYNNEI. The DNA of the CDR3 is TGTGCCAGCAGGGGGACAGAGCCCTCCGAAAACATTCAGTACTTC. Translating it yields CASRGTEPSENIQYF.

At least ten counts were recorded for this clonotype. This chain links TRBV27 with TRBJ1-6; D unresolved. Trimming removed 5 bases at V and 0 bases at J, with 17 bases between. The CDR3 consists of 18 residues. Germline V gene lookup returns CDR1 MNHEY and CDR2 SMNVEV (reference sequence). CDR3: CASSQPRPLSSYNSPLHF. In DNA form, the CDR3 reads TGTGCCAGCAGTCAACCCCGACCCTTGAGCTCCTATAATTCACCCCTCCACTTT.